The present entry profiles one T cell receptor beta chain with its context. This specimen comes from a study of CD8 T cells in ankylosing spondylitis. TCRdb used MiXCR to reprocess the 5' RACE reads, holding one entry per CDR3 protein. The data contain 300,000 to 400,000 distinct CDR3 sequences, roughly 14% of them seen just once; the ten biggest clones take up about 1.1%. The sequenced material came from blood, either unsorted or a sorted T cell fraction (not recorded which). The receptor's source is a male donor with ankylosing spondylitis or in good health (not recorded which).

CDR3 sequence: CSATAPNEKLFF. The CDR3 DNA is TGCAGTGCTACCGCCCCTAATGAAAAACTGTTTTTT. This chain connects TRBV20-1 to TRBJ1-4; no firm D call. Germline lookup yields CDR1 DFQATT and CDR2 SNEGSKA (reference sequence). The V gene lost 4 bases and the J gene lost 3 bases, with 6 bases spanning the gap. The CDR3 loop spans 12 amino acids.